This paragraph reports one T cell receptor beta chain. It was CD45RO-negative cells, positively selected for CCR7, that made up naive CD8 cells, with terminally differentiated effector memory CD45RA+ cells excluded. This entry belongs to a study of shared clonotypes between healthy human individuals. The assay was immunoSEQ multiplex PCR, and TCRdb's table has in-frame clones only and misses some. The data contain about 2.1 million clones, 80% to 95% of them singletons. Material: naive CD8+ T cells from PBMCs. The sequence was obtained from a man younger than 30 in good health. Some clones in this sample may be carry-over from other donors' samples.

The CDR3 DNA is TGTGCCAGCAGTGAGGAGAACTACGCGAGGAATGAGCAGTTCTTC. Its protein is CASSEENYARNEQFF. The V gene is TRBV2, the J gene TRBJ2-1; the D is unclear. The CDR3 loop spans 15 amino acids. Deletions cut 3 bases from V and 7 bases from J, with 16 bases between. Germline V CDR1 and CDR2: SNHLY, FYNNEI.